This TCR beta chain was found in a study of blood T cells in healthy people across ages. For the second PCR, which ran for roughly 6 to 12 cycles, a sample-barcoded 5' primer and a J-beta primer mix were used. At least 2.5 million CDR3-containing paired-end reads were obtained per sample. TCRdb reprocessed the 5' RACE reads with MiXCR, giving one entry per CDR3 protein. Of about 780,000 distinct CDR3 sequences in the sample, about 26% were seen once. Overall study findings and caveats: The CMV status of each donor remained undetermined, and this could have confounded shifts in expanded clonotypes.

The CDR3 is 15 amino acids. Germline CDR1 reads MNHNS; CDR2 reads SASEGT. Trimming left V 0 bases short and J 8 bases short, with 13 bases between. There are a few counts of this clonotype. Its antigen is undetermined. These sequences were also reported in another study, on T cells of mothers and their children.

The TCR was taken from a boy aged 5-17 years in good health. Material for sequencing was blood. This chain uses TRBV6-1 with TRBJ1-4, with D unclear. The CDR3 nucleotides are TGTGCCAGCAGTGAAGCCCCACAGATCCCCGAAAAACTGTTTTTT. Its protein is CASSEAPQIPEKLFF.